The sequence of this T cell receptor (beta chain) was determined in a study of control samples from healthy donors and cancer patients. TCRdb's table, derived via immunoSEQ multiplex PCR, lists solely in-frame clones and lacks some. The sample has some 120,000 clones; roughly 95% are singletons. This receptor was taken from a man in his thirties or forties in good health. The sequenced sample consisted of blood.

This CDR3 reads CASSPGTSGLGDTQYF. The CDR3 DNA follows: TGTGCCAGCTCCCCAGGGACTAGCGGCCTGGGGGATACGCAGTATTTT. The chain employs TRBV18 and TRBJ2-3; 11 bases fit TRBD2. CDR3 length: 16 amino acids. The junction had 11 bases not matched to a gene; V was cut back by 6 bases and J by 6 bases. The germline CDR1 and CDR2 sequences are KGHSH and LQKENI.